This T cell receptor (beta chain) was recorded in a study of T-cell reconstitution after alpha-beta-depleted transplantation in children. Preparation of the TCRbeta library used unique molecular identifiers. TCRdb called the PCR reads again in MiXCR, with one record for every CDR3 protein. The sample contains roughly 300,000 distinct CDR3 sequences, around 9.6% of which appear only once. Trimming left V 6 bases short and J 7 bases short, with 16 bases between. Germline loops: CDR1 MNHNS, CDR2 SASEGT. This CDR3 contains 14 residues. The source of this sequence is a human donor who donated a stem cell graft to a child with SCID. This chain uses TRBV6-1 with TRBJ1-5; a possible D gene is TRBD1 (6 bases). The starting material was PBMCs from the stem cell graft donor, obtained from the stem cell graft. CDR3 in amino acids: CASRGSGDDQPQHF. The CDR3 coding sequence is TGTGCCAGCAGAGGGTCAGGGGATGACCAGCCCCAGCATTTT.